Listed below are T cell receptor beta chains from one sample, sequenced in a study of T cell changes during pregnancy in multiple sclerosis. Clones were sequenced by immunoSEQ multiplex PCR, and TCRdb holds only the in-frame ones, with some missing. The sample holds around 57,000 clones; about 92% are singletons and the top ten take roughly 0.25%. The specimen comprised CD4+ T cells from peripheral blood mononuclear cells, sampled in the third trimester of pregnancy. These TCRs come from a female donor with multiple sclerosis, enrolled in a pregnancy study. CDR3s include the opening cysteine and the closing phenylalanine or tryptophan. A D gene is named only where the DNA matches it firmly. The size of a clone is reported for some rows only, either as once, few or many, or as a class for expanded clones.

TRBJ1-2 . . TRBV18 TGTGCCAGCTCACCGTCCGGGACAACCTATGGCTACACCTTC CASSPSGTTYGYTF
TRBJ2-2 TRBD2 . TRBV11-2 TGTGCCAGCAGCATCACTAGCGGGAGGGCCGAAAACACCGGGGAGCTGTTTTTT CASSITSGRAENTGELFF
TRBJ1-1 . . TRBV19 TGTGCCAGTAGTCGACGGAGGGGGAACACTGAAGCTTTCTTT CASSRRRGNTEAFF
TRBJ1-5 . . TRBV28 TGTGCCAGCAGCTTTCGTCGAGGAAGCAATCAGCCCCAGCATTTT CASSFRRGSNQPQHF
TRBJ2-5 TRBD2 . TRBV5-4 TGTGCCAGCAGCTTGGAGGCTAGCGGGATGGAGACCCAGTACTTC CASSLEASGMETQYF
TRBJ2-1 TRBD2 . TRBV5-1 TGCGCCAGCAGCTTGCGGCGGGGGGACCTCAATGAGCAGTTCTTC CASSLRRGDLNEQFF
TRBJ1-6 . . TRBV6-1 TGTGCCAGTGGTTGGCCGCTGAAAATTTCACCCCTCCACTTT CASGWPLKISPLHF
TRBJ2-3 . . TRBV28 TGTGCCAGCTACGCCCCCTGGGGCGGTGAGGCAGATACGCAGTATTTT CASYAPWGGEADTQYF
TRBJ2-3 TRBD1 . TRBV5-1 TGCGCCAGCAGGCCCAACAGGGGTTGGGATACGCAGTATTTT CASRPNRGWDTQYF
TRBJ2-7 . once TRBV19 TGTGCCAGTAGTCCGACTCGGGATACCGCGACCTACGAGCAGTACTTC CASSPTRDTATYEQYF
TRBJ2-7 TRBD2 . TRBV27 TGTGCCAGCAGACGCAGCCCCGGGGGACTAGCGGGAGACTACGAGCAGTACTTC CASRRSPGGLAGDYEQYF
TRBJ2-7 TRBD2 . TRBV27 TGTGCCAGCAGTTTCCGGACTAGCGGGAGGGCCATCAACGAGCAGTACTTC CASSFRTSGRAINEQYF
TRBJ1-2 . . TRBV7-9 TGTGCCAGCAGCCCCTGGAGGGAGGATGGCTACACCTTC CASSPWREDGYTF
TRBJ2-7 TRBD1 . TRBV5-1 TGCGCCAGCAGCTCGACAGGGTCCTACGAGCAGTACTTC CASSSTGSYEQYF
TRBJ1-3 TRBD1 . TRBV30 TGTGCCTGGAGTGGGGGTTCTGAGACAGGGCCTTTCTCTGGAAACACCATATATTTT CAWSGGSETGPFSGNTIYF
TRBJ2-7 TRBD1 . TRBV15 TGTGCCACCAGCAGATACAGGGGCCCCTACGAGCAGTACTTC CATSRYRGPYEQYF
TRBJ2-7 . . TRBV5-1 TGCGCCAGCAGCTTGGGTGCCGGGGGTGGGCCCTACGAGCAGTACTTC CASSLGAGGGPYEQYF
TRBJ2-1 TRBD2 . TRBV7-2 TGTGCCAGCAGCTTAGCCGGACTAGCGGGGGGCAATGAGCAGTTCTTC CASSLAGLAGGNEQFF
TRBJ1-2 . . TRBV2 TGTGCCAGCAGGAGGACAGAATCTAACTATGGCTACACCTTC CASRRTESNYGYTF
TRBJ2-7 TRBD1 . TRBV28 TGTGCCAGCAGAACAGGGGGCTCCTACGAGCAGTACTTC CASRTGGSYEQYF
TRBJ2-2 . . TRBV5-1 TGCGCCAGCAGCTTGGGGTCGTCGGGGTCAGGATCCGGGGAGCTGTTTTTT CASSLGSSGSGSGELFF
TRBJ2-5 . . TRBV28 TGTGCCAGCAGTTCCTCCAGGGGTGGAGAGACCCAGTACTTC CASSSSRGGETQYF
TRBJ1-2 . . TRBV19 TGTGCCAGTAGTATTGCCCGCGGACTTACGGATGGCTACACCTTC CASSIARGLTDGYTF
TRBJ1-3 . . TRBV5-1 TGCGCCAGCAGCCCCCATGGGGGCCGAAACTCTGGAAACACCATATATTTT CASSPHGGRNSGNTIYF
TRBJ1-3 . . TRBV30 TGTGCCCTCCAAGGGGACTCTGGAAACACCATATATTTT CALQGDSGNTIYF
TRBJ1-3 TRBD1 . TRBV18 TGTGCCAGCTCACCAGTGAGGGGGCAATCTGGAAACACCATATATTTT CASSPVRGQSGNTIYF
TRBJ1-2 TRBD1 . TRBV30 TGTGCCTGGGGGGCAGGGGGCAATGGCTACACCTTC CAWGAGGNGYTF
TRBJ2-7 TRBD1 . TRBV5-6 TGTGCCAGCAGCAGCCCCGACAGGGGTTTACTCTACGAGCAGTACTTC CASSSPDRGLLYEQYF